This entry lists 3 T cell receptor beta chains sequenced from one sample in a study of cytomegalovirus exposure and HLA in healthy donors. The PCR was carried out with 60 Vbeta primers and 13 Jbeta primers. Here immunoSEQ multiplex PCR was the method, and the copy in TCRdb shows in-frame clones only, minus some. The repertoire holds about 170,000 clones, with around 80% as singletons. Sequencing input: PBMCs. These receptor sequences come from a woman aged 50 to 60 in good health and CMV-seropositive.

This clone was seen just once. The chain combines TRBV30 with TRBJ1-5; no clear D. This CDR3 is built from 13 residues. Trimming removed 3 bases at V and 10 bases at J, with 16 bases between. Looked up from germline, CDR1 is GTSNPN and CDR2 is SVGIG (reference sequence). The CDR3 spells CAWSRQRSDPQHF. The CDR3, as DNA: TGTGCCTGGAGCCGCCAGCGTTCGGATCCCCAGCATTTT.

V gene TRBV6-1 combines with J gene TRBJ1-4; D is unresolved. There are 14 residues in the CDR3. From germline, CDR1 is MNHNS and CDR2 SASEGT. Trimming stripped 6 bases from V and 8 bases from J, with 16 bases between. CDR3 sequence (DNA): TGTGCCAGCAGCCGGGGTACCCCGAGAGAAAAACTGTTTTTT. It yields the protein CASSRGTPREKLFF.

As concerns this clone: One end of the junction varies from germline; a read error may be responsible. The J gene is TRBJ2-7, the V gene TRBV2; tentative D call: TRBD1 (6 bases). Germline V lookup: CDR1 SNHLY, CDR2 FYNNEI. CDR3 size: 14 residues. This CDR3 reads CASSEGTFFYEQYF. DNA of the CDR3: TGTGCCAGCAGCGAAGGGACATTTTTCTACGAGCAGTACTTC.